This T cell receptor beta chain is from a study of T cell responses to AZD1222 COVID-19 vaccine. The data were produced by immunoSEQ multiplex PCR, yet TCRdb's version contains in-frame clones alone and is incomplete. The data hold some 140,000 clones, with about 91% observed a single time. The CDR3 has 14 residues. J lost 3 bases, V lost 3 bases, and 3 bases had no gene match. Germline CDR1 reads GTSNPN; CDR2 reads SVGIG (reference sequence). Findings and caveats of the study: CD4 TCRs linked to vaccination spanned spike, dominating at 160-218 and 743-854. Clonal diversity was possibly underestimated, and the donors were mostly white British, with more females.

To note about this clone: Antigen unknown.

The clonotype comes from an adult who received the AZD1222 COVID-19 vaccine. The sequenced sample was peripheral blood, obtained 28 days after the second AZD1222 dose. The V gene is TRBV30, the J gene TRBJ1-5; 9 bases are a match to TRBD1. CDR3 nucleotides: TGTGCCTGGAGGGGACAGGGACACAATCAGCCCCAGCATTTT. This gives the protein CAWRGQGHNQPQHF.